The T cell receptor (beta chain) under discussion was sequenced for a study of human T cells and chemical hapten exposure. At least ten counts were recorded for this clonotype. What it binds is not known. Specified time point: patch test 1, 2 weeks after DPC sensitization. Treatment meaning: therapeutic diphenylcyclopropenone sensitization with weekly scalp DPC. In TCRdb, the RACE reads were re-called with MiXCR into one record per CDR3 protein. This sample has 79,000 or so distinct CDR3 sequences, with 9% to 12% found just once. Germline-derived CDR1 and CDR2 are DFQATT and SNEGSKA (reference sequence). The J segment lost 7 bases and the V segment lost 0 bases, leaving 6 bases of the junction unmatched. The CDR3 totals 15 residues. Whole-study findings and limits: Clustering by CDR3 similarity yielded significantly more large clusters from expanded TCRs than controls.

The specimen was whole blood, collected in connection with sensitization to the hapten diphenylcyclopropenone (DPC). The rearrangement uses TRBV20-1 and TRBJ1-4; 9 bases are a match to TRBD1. The sequence was collected from a woman between 50 and 59 years old with alopecia areata. Some clones in this sample may be carry-over from other donors' samples. In DNA form, the CDR3 reads TGCAGTGCTAGAGATTCGGACAGGGGACCTGAAAAACTGTTTTTT. The encoded protein is CSARDSDRGPEKLFF.